One sample yielded the 5 T cell receptor beta chains listed below, sequenced in a study of breast tumors, draining lymph nodes, adjacent tissues. Samples came from axillary lymph nodes draining the breast cancer. MiXCR, applied by TCRdb to the multiplex PCR reads, yields one record per CDR3 protein. The table has approximately 90,000 distinct CDR3 sequences, about 27% seen once. Input material: axillary lymph node tissue. These receptor sequences come from a female donor with breast cancer. Some clones in this sample may be carry-over from other donors' samples.

This clonotype showed up many times. This chain connects TRBV18 to TRBJ2-3; D call uncertain. The CDR3 covers 14 residues. V was shortened by 4 bases and J by 3 bases, with 11 bases between the two germline ends. Germline loops: CDR1 KGHSH, CDR2 LQKENI. CDR3 sequence: CASSLASSTDTQYF. The CDR3 coding sequence is TGTGCCAGCTCACTAGCTAGTTCGACAGATACGCAGTATTTT.

This clonotype was observed many times. The chain employs TRBV11-3 and TRBJ2-1, with D possibly matching TRBD2 (5 bases). This CDR3 is 14 amino acids long. Germline lookup yields CDR1 SGHNT and CDR2 YENEEA. V dropped 1 base and J dropped 6 bases, with 10 bases sitting between them. The CDR3: CASSLGRGPNEQFF. CDR3 coding DNA: TGTGCCAGCAGCTTAGGTCGGGGTCCCAATGAGCAGTTCTTC.

With respect to this clonotype: A much larger clone is a single base away; this may be a read error. The chain joins TRBV3-2 to TRBJ2-7; the table names TRBD2, a call not compared with the DNA. TRBV3-2 is marked as a pseudogene. The CDR3 length is 19 residues. CDR3 residues: CASSNYSGRGKLYNYEQYF. CDR3 DNA: TGTGCCAGCAGCAATTATAGCGGGAGAGGGAAGCTGTACAACTACGAGCAGTACTTC.

This clonotype appeared many times. The gene calls are TRBV7-3 and TRBJ2-1, with 8 bases that match TRBD2. Germline lookup yields CDR1 SGHTA and CDR2 FQGTGA. The CDR3 contains 17 residues. J gave up 6 bases and V 5 bases, and 15 bases lay outside the gene matches. In DNA form, the CDR3 reads TGTGCCAGCAGCCAGGGAGGGAGCGGGAGCTTTAGCAATGAGCAGTTCTTC. Translated, it gives CASSQGGSGSFSNEQFF.

This clonotype has ten or more counts. The chain links TRBV20-1 to TRBJ1-5; no reliable D call. V lost 0 bases and J lost 0, with 12 bases in between. CDR1 and CDR2 from the germline V gene are DFQATT and SNEGSKA (reference sequence). This CDR3 contains 16 residues. In nucleotides, the CDR3 is TGCAGTGCTAGAGATGCCGGTCCGAATAGCAATCAGCCCCAGCATTTT. It encodes CSARDAGPNSNQPQHF.